This T cell receptor beta chain came from a study of vaccination effects on CD4 cells after COVID-19. Profiling relied on immunoSEQ multiplex PCR, and the TCRdb table lists in-frame clones only, not all of them. The sample shows nearly 45,000 clones, 60% to 75% of them seen only once. Details on this clone: Its cognate antigen is unknown.

The culture ran for under eleven days, and then CD4+ T cells were isolated. Every participant took two doses of the BNT162b2 or mRNA-1273 vaccine. The CDR3 has 17 amino acids. Germline CDR1 reads MGHRA; CDR2 reads YSYEKL. J gave up 4 bases and V 0 bases, and 12 bases lay outside the gene matches. This clonotype originated in a human donor who received a COVID-19 vaccine. The rearrangement links TRBV4-1 to TRBJ2-7; the match to TRBD2 covers 7 bases. Sequencing used CD4+ T cells from PBMCs cultured without peptide, obtained after COVID-19 vaccination. The DNA for the CDR3 is TGCGCCAGCAGCCAAGATCCCCTAGCGGTAGGAAAATACGAGCAGTACTTC. It specifies CASSQDPLAVGKYEQYF.